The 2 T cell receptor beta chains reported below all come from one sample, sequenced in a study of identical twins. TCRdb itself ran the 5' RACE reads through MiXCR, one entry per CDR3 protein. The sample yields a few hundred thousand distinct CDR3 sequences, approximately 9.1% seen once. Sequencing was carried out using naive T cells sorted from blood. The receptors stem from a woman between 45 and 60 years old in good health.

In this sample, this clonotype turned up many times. CDR3 nucleotide sequence: TGTGCCAGCAGCTTCACAGCCACCGGGACGATTAGAGATACGCAGTATTTT. Its translation is CASSFTATGTIRDTQYF. The chain uses TRBV11-2 and TRBJ2-3; D may be TRBD1 or TRBD2 (5 bases each). The CDR3 has 17 residues. Trimming took off 3 bases at V and 5 bases at J, with 21 bases between the two ends. CDR1 is SGHAT and CDR2 is FQNNGV in the germline V gene.

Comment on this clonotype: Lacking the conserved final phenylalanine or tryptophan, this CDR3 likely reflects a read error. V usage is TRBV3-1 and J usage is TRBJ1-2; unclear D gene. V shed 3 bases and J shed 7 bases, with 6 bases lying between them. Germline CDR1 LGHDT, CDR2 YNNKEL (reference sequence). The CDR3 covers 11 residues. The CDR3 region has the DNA TGTGCCAGCAGCCAGGGGTCTGGCTACACCTTA. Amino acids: CASSQGSGYTL.